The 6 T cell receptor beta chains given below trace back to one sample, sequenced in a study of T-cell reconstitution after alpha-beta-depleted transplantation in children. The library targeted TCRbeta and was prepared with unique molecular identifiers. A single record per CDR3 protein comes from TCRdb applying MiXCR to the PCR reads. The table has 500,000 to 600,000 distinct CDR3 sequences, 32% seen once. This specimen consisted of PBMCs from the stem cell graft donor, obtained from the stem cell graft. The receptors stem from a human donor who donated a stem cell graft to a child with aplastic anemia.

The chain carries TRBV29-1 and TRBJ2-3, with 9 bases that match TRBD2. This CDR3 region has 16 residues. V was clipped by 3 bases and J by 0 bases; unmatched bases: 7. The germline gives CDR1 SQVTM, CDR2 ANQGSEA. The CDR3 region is CSVEKSSGSSTDTQYF. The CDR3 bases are TGCAGCGTTGAGAAAAGTAGCGGGAGCAGCACAGATACGCAGTATTTT.

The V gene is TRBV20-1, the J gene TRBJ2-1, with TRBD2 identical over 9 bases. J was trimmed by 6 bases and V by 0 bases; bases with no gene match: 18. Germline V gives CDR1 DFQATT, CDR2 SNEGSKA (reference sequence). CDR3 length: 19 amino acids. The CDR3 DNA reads TGCAGTGCTAGAGACTATCTGTATAGCGGGAGCCACAATAGCAATGAGCAGTTCTTC. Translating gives CSARDYLYSGSHNSNEQFF.

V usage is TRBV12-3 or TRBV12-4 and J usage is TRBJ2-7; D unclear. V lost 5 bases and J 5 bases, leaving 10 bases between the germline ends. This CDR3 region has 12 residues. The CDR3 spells CASSPRPHEQYF. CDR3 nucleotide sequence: TGTGCCAGCAGTCCCCGGCCCCACGAGCAGTACTTC.

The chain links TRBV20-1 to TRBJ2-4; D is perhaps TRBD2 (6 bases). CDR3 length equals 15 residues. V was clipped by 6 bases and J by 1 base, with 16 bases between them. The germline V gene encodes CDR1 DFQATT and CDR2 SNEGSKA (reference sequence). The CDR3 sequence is CSARLVRSAKNIQYF. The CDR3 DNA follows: TGCAGTGCCAGACTAGTTAGGTCGGCCAAAAACATTCAGTACTTC.

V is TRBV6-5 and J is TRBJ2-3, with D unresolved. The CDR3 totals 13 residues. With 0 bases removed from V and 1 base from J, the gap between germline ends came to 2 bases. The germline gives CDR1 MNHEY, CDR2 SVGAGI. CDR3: CASSYSGTDTQYF. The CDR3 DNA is TGTGCCAGCAGTTACTCAGGCACAGATACGCAGTATTTT.

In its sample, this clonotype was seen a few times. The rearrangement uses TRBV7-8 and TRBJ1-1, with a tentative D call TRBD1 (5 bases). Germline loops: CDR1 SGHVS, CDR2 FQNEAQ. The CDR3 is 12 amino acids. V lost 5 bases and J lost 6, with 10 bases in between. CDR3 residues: CASSGTGPEAFF. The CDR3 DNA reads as TGTGCCAGCAGCGGTACAGGCCCTGAAGCTTTCTTT.